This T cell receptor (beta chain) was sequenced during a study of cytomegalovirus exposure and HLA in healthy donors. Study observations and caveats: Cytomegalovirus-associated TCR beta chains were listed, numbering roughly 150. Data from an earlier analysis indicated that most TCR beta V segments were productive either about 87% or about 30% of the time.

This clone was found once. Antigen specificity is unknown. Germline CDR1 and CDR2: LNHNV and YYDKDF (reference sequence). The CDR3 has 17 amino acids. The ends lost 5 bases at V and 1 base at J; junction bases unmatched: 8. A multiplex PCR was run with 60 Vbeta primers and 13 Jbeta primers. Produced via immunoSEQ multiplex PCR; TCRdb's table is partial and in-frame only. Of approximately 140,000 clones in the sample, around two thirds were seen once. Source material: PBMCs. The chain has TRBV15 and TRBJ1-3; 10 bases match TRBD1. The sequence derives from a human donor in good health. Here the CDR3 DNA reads TGTGCCACCAGCCACGCTGGGACAGGGGTTTCTGGAAACACCATATATTTT. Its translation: CATSHAGTGVSGNTIYF.